This passage covers 29 T cell receptor beta chains from one sample sequenced in a study of shared clonotypes between healthy human individuals. Method: immunoSEQ multiplex PCR; TCRdb's copy keeps in-frame clones and lacks some. The data show under 2,500,000 clones, around 95% seen once. The material sequenced was naive CD4+ T cells sorted from blood. Indicated subset: CD45RA+ positively selected. The receptors were gathered from a man between 18 and 29 years old in good health.

This clone was seen once. Within the sample, other DNA sequences also encode this same CDR3. V usage is TRBV2 and J usage is TRBJ2-7; TRBD2 is a possible D gene (5 bases). V was trimmed by 7 bases and J by 2 bases, leaving 12 bases between them. Germline CDR1 and CDR2: SNHLY and FYNNEI. There are 13 residues in the CDR3. CDR3 coding DNA: TGTGCCAGCAATTCTGACGGGACCTACGAGCAGTACTTC. Protein: CASNSDGTYEQYF. Complete variable domain (other parts from reference TRBV2 and TRBJ2-7): EPEVTQTPSHQVTQMGQEVILRCVPISNHLYFYWYRQILGQKVEFLVSFYNNEISEKSEIFDDQFSVERPDGSNFTLKIRSTKLEDSAMYFCASNSDGTYEQYFGPGTRLTVT.

This clone was found once. The V and J genes are TRBV5-4 and TRBJ2-4; 7 bases line up with TRBD1. This CDR3 is 16 amino acids long. The V segment lost 4 bases and the J segment 3 bases; nucleotides outside the gene matches: 10. CDR1 and CDR2 (germline): SGHNT, YYREEE (reference sequence). This CDR3 reads CASSEIDRDVKNIQYF. The CDR3 DNA reads as TGTGCCAGCAGCGAAATTGACAGGGACGTCAAAAACATTCAGTACTTC.

For this clone: This same CDR3 is encoded by further DNA sequences in the sample. This sequence joins TRBV5-1 and TRBJ2-7; no clear D gene. Germline CDR1 reads SGHRS; CDR2 reads YFSETQ. The V end was cut by 2 bases, the J end by 4 bases, with 7 bases between. The length of the CDR3 is 12 residues. This chain's CDR3 is CASSFPPYEQYF. The CDR3 DNA sequence: TGCGCCAGCAGCTTCCCTCCTTACGAGCAGTACTTC.

The V call is TRBV7-2, the J call TRBJ2-7; D is uncertain. V lost 1 base, J lost 0 bases, and 10 bases lay in between. The length of the CDR3 is 15 residues. Germline assignment: CDR1 SGHTA and CDR2 FQGNSA. The CDR3 loop is CASSLVPLDSYEQYF. The CDR3 nucleotides read TGTGCCAGCAGCTTAGTACCGCTAGACTCCTACGAGCAGTACTTC.

The chain links TRBV18 to TRBJ1-1; possible D gene TRBD1, 5 bases. This CDR3 has 16 amino acids. V lost 1 base to trimming and J lost 1 base, with 13 bases between them. Germline-derived CDR1 and CDR2 are KGHSH and LQKENI. CDR3: CASSPQSGTPNTEAFF. CDR3 coding DNA: TGTGCCAGCTCACCACAATCCGGGACTCCGAACACTGAAGCTTTCTTT.

This chain links TRBV6-5 with TRBJ1-5; TRBD1 agrees at 9 bases. This CDR3 region has 15 residues. Germline CDR1 is MNHEY and CDR2 is SVGAGI. The J segment lost 2 bases and the V segment lost 8 bases, leaving 7 bases of the junction unmatched. The CDR3 DNA sequence: TGTGCCAGCGGAACAGGGGGCTCGGGCAATCAGCCCCAGCATTTT. As protein: CASGTGGSGNQPQHF.

The chain is built from TRBV7-6 and TRBJ2-4, with D perhaps assigned TRBD1 or TRBD2 (5 bases each). The CDR3 has 15 amino acids. The V gene lost 0 bases and the J gene lost 1 base, with 7 bases spanning the gap. CDR1 is SGHVS, CDR2 FNYEAQ, per germline. As DNA, the CDR3 is TGTGCCAGCAGCTTAGCTTGGGGGGCCAAAAACATTCAGTACTTC. As protein: CASSLAWGAKNIQYF.

On this clone: Other DNA sequences of this sample code for an identical CDR3. The rearrangement uses TRBV6-5 and TRBJ2-5; no reliable D call. V was pared by 0 bases and J by 2 bases, with 7 bases between. CDR3 length: 14 residues. CDR1 MNHEY and CDR2 SVGAGI come from the germline V gene. CDR3: CASSYSSLQETQYF. The CDR3 DNA reads TGTGCCAGCAGTTACTCATCTCTTCAAGAGACCCAGTACTTC.

Comment on this clone: Other DNA sequences in this specimen translate into the identical CDR3. The rearrangement links TRBV6-5 to TRBJ1-1; D perhaps matches TRBD1 (5 bases). The V and J ends lost 0 bases and 1 base respectively, with 9 bases between them. The CDR3 extends over 15 amino acids. CDR1 is MNHEY, CDR2 SVGAGI, per germline. The CDR3 DNA reads as TGTGCCAGCAGTTACTCCCGGCAGGGGAACACTGAAGCTTTCTTT. Protein product: CASSYSRQGNTEAFF.

This chain joins TRBV18 and TRBJ2-2; maybe TRBD1 (6 bases). The CDR3 is 16 residues long. Germline V gene data show CDR1 as KGHSH and CDR2 as LQKENI. Trimming cost V 0 bases and J 1 base, with 9 bases left between them. Here the CDR3 reads CASSPPGAQNTGELFF. The CDR3 nucleotides are TGTGCCAGCTCACCACCGGGGGCACAGAACACCGGGGAGCTGTTTTTT.

V usage is TRBV6-5 and J usage is TRBJ1-3; maybe TRBD1 (5 bases). Germline-derived CDR1 and CDR2 are MNHEY and SVGAGI. There are 15 residues in the CDR3. V gave up 8 bases and J gave up 3 bases, with 17 bases separating them. CDR3 DNA sequence: TGTGCCAGCGGGCCAGGAGGGGCCTTTGGAAACACCATATATTTT. The encoded protein is CASGPGGAFGNTIYF.

The chain joins TRBV30 to TRBJ2-3; 9 bases are a match to TRBD2. The CDR3 is made up of 15 amino acids. CDR1 is GTSNPN, CDR2 SVGIG, per germline (reference sequence). The V gene end was trimmed by 0 bases and the J gene end by 4 bases; junction bases not matched to a gene: 5. CDR3 residues: CAWSVLASGADTQYF. For the CDR3, the DNA is TGTGCCTGGAGTGTCCTTGCTAGCGGGGCAGATACGCAGTATTTT.

The chain uses TRBV19 and TRBJ1-2; no firm D call. The CDR3 consists of 13 residues. Germline V gives CDR1 LNHDA, CDR2 SQIVND (reference sequence). The V end was cut by 3 bases, the J end by 7 bases, with 12 bases between. The CDR3 is CASSMWGIGGYTF. The CDR3 nucleotides read TGTGCCAGTAGTATGTGGGGTATAGGTGGCTACACCTTC.

The chain carries TRBV15 and TRBJ2-7; the match to TRBD1 covers 8 bases. The CDR3 length is 15 residues. Per the germline V gene, CDR1 is LNHNV and CDR2 is YYDKDF (reference sequence). V shed 2 bases, J shed 1 base, and the junction held 4 bases outside the gene matches. The CDR3 here is CATSRQRQGSYEQYF. The CDR3, as DNA: TGTGCCACCAGCAGACAACGACAGGGGTCCTACGAGCAGTACTTC.

This sequence joins TRBV5-1 and TRBJ1-1; perhaps TRBD1 as D (6 bases). CDR1 is SGHRS, CDR2 YFSETQ, per germline. There are 15 residues in the CDR3. With 4 bases removed from V and 3 bases from J, the gap between germline ends came to 16 bases. CDR3 sequence reads: CASSAQGRGDTEAFF. DNA of the CDR3: TGCGCCAGCAGCGCACAGGGTAGAGGGGACACTGAAGCTTTCTTT. Variable domain in full (rest from reference TRBV5-1 and TRBJ1-1): KAGVTQTPRYLIKTRGQQVTLSCSPISGHRSVSWYQQTPGQGLQFLFEYFSETQRNKGNFPGRFSGRQFSNSRSEMNVSTLELGDSALYLCASSAQGRGDTEAFFGQGTRLTVV.

The gene calls are TRBV6-6 and TRBJ1-5, with unresolved D. The CDR3 length is 15 residues. Germline V gene sequence: CDR1 MNHNY, CDR2 SVGAGI (reference sequence). V lost 6 bases to trimming and J lost 3 bases, with 15 bases between them. CDR3 residues: CASSRNGEANQPQHF. The DNA of the CDR3 is TGTGCCAGCAGCCGAAACGGGGAAGCCAATCAGCCCCAGCATTTT.

This sequence joins TRBV4-3 and TRBJ1-2; perhaps TRBD1 as D (5 bases). This CDR3 is 14 amino acids long. The V and J ends lost 4 bases and 8 bases respectively, with 17 bases between them. CDR1 LGHNA and CDR2 YSLEER come from the germline V gene. CDR3 nucleotide sequence: TGCGCCAGCAGCCTAAAAACCGGGACGCCCGGCTACACCTTC. Protein product: CASSLKTGTPGYTF.

CDR3 in amino acids: CASATNPGQGAYNEQFF. The CDR3 coding sequence is TGTGCCAGCGCTACTAACCCGGGACAGGGCGCCTACAATGAGCAGTTCTTC. The rearrangement links TRBV10-3 to TRBJ2-1, with 9 bases lining up with TRBD1. V gave up 10 bases and J gave up 2 bases; unmatched junction bases: 15. The germline V gene has CDR1 ENHRY and CDR2 SYGVKD. This CDR3 region has 17 residues.

The DNA of the CDR3 is TGTGCCAGCAGTTTCACCGGGACAGGAATCCCTGAAAAACTGTTTTTT. Amino acid sequence: CASSFTGTGIPEKLFF. This chain joins TRBV6-5 and TRBJ1-4; TRBD1 aligns across 8 bases. The V segment lost 4 bases and the J segment 7 bases; nucleotides outside the gene matches: 11. Germline CDR1 reads MNHEY; CDR2 reads SVGAGI. This CDR3 is built from 16 residues.

The rearrangement links TRBV30 to TRBJ1-4; a possible D gene is TRBD1 (5 bases). V lost 3 bases and J 8 bases, leaving 13 bases between the germline ends. From germline, CDR1 is GTSNPN and CDR2 SVGIG (reference sequence). The CDR3 contains 13 residues. This CDR3 is CAWRGVTGEKLFF. CDR3 sequence (DNA): TGTGCCTGGAGAGGGGTGACGGGGGAAAAACTGTTTTTT.

The V gene is TRBV6-5, the J gene TRBJ2-1; possible D gene TRBD2, 5 bases. Germline CDR1 is MNHEY and CDR2 is SVGAGI. This CDR3 region has 13 residues. The V end was cut by 5 bases, the J end by 3 bases, with 8 bases between. In nucleotides, the CDR3 is TGTGCCAGCAGTCGGACTTTCTACAATGAGCAGTTCTTC. Protein: CASSRTFYNEQFF.

This chain links TRBV5-1 with TRBJ1-4; 7 bases are shared with TRBD1. The CDR3 consists of 15 residues. Trimming removed 3 bases from V and 5 bases from J; junction bases left unmatched: 7. Germline V CDR1 and CDR2: SGHRS, YFSETQ. The CDR3 region is CASSSGQVVNEKLFF. The DNA for the CDR3 is TGCGCCAGCAGCTCCGGACAGGTCGTAAATGAAAAACTGTTTTTT.

This chain uses TRBV5-1 with TRBJ1-4, with D possibly matching TRBD1 (5 bases). V dropped 0 bases and J dropped 2 bases, with 8 bases sitting between them. This CDR3 has 15 residues. In germline, CDR1 is SGHRS, CDR2 YFSETQ. The CDR3 DNA reads as TGCGCCAGCAGCTTGGATGGGGGGACTAATGAAAAACTGTTTTTT. This translates into CASSLDGGTNEKLFF.

This clone was seen a few times. The sample carries other DNA sequences with the same CDR3. The chain carries TRBV2 and TRBJ2-7; perhaps TRBD1 as D (5 bases). Germline-derived CDR1 and CDR2 are SNHLY and FYNNEI. The CDR3 loop spans 12 amino acids. With 6 bases removed from V and 3 bases from J, the gap between germline ends came to 9 bases. In DNA form, the CDR3 reads TGTGCCAGCAGCGGGCAGGGCTACGAGCAGTACTTC. This sequence encodes CASSGQGYEQYF.

CDR3 nucleotide sequence: TGCGCCAGCAGCTCAAATACGGTAACGAACACCGGGGAGCTGTTTTTT. Translation: CASSSNTVTNTGELFF. This chain links TRBV5-1 with TRBJ2-2, with D uncertain. V was clipped by 3 bases and J by 0 bases, with 12 bases between them. The CDR3 has 16 amino acids. Germline CDR1 and CDR2: SGHRS and YFSETQ. The variable domain in full, completed from reference TRBV5-1 and TRBJ2-2, reads KAGVTQTPRYLIKTRGQQVTLSCSPISGHRSVSWYQQTPGQGLQFLFEYFSETQRNKGNFPGRFSGRQFSNSRSEMNVSTLELGDSALYLCASSSNTVTNTGELFFGEGSRLTVL.

This clone was recorded once. The V gene is TRBV6-1, the J gene TRBJ2-5; 7 bases align to TRBD2. Germline V gives CDR1 MNHNS, CDR2 SASEGT. The CDR3 is 12 amino acids. J lost 7 bases, V lost 7 bases, and 6 bases had no gene match. CDR3: CASIGGSWTQYF. In nucleotides, the CDR3 is TGTGCCAGCATCGGGGGGTCATGGACCCAGTACTTC.

The CDR3: CASSSLPREGAGNEQFF. As DNA, the CDR3 is TGTGCCAGCAGTTCCTTGCCAAGGGAGGGGGCCGGCAATGAGCAGTTCTTC. The chain is built from TRBV27 and TRBJ2-1; possibly TRBD1 or TRBD2 for D (7 bases each). Trimming stripped 4 bases from V and 6 bases from J, with 22 bases between. The CDR3 runs 17 residues. Germline lookup yields CDR1 MNHEY and CDR2 SMNVEV (reference sequence).

The gene calls are TRBV6-1 and TRBJ2-7; no definite D call. V was cut by 6 bases and J by 2 bases, with 17 bases left in between. CDR3 length: 15 residues. Germline CDR1 reads MNHNS; CDR2 reads SASEGT. The CDR3 reads CASRLLLGSPYEQYF. Written as DNA, the CDR3 is TGTGCCAGCAGGTTACTTTTGGGTAGTCCCTACGAGCAGTACTTC.

As for this clone: The same CDR3 can be traced to other DNA sequences in this sample. Here the CDR3 DNA reads TGTGCCAGCAGTTCCGGACTAGCGGATTACAATGAGCAGTTCTTC. It yields the protein CASSSGLADYNEQFF. V gene TRBV28 combines with J gene TRBJ2-1; 10 bases agree with TRBD2. V gave up 4 bases and J gave up 4 bases; unmatched junction bases: 4. Germline-derived CDR1 and CDR2 are MDHEN and SYDVKM. This CDR3 comprises 15 residues.